A selection of T cell receptor beta chains follows, all from one sample in a study of T cell changes during pregnancy in multiple sclerosis. Assay used: immunoSEQ multiplex PCR; TCRdb lists only in-frame clones, some missing. The repertoire holds tens of thousands of clones, with 92% as singletons. Sequencing used CD4+ T cells from peripheral blood mononuclear cells, obtained in the third trimester of pregnancy. The receptors were gathered from a female donor with multiple sclerosis, enrolled in a pregnancy study. CDR3s include the opening cysteine and the closing phenylalanine or tryptophan. D genes are given only for firm matches.

V: TRBV28
D: .
J: TRBJ1-5
CDR3: CASSVQGVGQPQHF

V: TRBV7-2
D: TRBD2
J: TRBJ2-7
CDR3: CASSLDGLGYEQYF

V: TRBV29-1
D: .
J: TRBJ2-4
CDR3: CSVEGQKNIQYF

V: TRBV7-2
D: TRBD2
J: TRBJ2-1
CDR3: CASSPSGSNEQFF

V: TRBV28
D: .
J: TRBJ2-5
CDR3: CASSVDGVRRETQYF

V: TRBV5-1
D: TRBD2
J: TRBJ2-1
CDR3: CASSSIPTSGSYNEQFF

V: TRBV28
D: .
J: TRBJ2-7
CDR3: CASSSPQRDTSYEQYF

V: TRBV19
D: TRBD1
J: TRBJ1-5
CDR3: CASHPPGQPNQPQHF

V: TRBV19
D: .
J: TRBJ2-6
CDR3: CASLPGPGANVLTF

V: TRBV4-1
D: .
J: TRBJ2-1
CDR3: CASSRQGGNYNEQFF

V: TRBV2
D: .
J: TRBJ1-1
CDR3: CASREPGHMNTEAFF

V: TRBV10-2
D: .
J: TRBJ2-1
CDR3: CASDIRNEQFF

V: TRBV27
D: .
J: TRBJ1-6
CDR3: CASSLKGGNNSPLHF

V: TRBV6-5
D: TRBD2
J: TRBJ2-3
CDR3: CASLRGDTQYF

V: TRBV14
D: .
J: TRBJ1-2
CDR3: CASSQFRLGRGDYGYTF

V: TRBV19
D: .
J: TRBJ2-7
CDR3: CASIPWGEITYEQYF

V: TRBV6-1
D: .
J: TRBJ2-5
CDR3: CASSETWRNQETQYF

V: TRBV21-1
D: .
J: TRBJ2-7
CDR3: CASSQWKVVGHEQYF

V: TRBV28
D: TRBD2
J: TRBJ2-3
CDR3: CASSPGTSGRLDTQYF

V: TRBV19
D: .
J: TRBJ2-3
CDR3: CASSILTGTDTQYF

V: TRBV18
D: .
J: TRBJ2-1
CDR3: CASSPQNSGSLHEQFF

V: TRBV11-1
D: TRBD2
J: TRBJ2-5
CDR3: CASSLGVTSGSGTQYF

V: TRBV28
D: .
J: TRBJ2-1
CDR3: CASSGDTIRSYNEQFF

V: TRBV7-2
D: TRBD1
J: TRBJ2-3
CDR3: CASTLGGGQGTDTQYF